What follows describes a single TCR beta chain. The sample holds many counts of this clonotype. No cognate antigen has been identified for it. No quality values exist for individual bases; no much larger clone is one base distant. Sequencing used an Illumina NovaSeq 6000. TCR cDNA was synthesized by 5'RACE template switching, which introduced a universal primer site and unique molecular identifiers. cDNA synthesis was primed from both the TCR alpha and TCR beta constant segments. Two PCR steps were used to amplify libraries, with sample barcodes and sequencing adapters being added in the second step. Libraries were sequenced on Illumina HiSeq 2500 (2x100 bp) or NovaSeq (2x150 bp). For the original study's pipeline: MIGEC was used to demultiplex reads and collapse the reads into UMI consensus sequences, and MiXCR was used for V(D)J alignment. Using edgeR on replicate PBMC samples, clonotypes were called vaccine-responding if FDR was below 0.01 and the log2 fold change was above 5 up to day 15. Each bulk clonotype received a CD4 or CD8 identity based on whether the sequenced CD4 or CD8 repertoire contained that clonotype at higher abundance. The public sequencing data were trimmed at Q25 with fastp and processed into clonotypes with MiXCR by TCRdb, which kept only in-frame beta chains. Rows are unified per CDR3 protein, each entry keeping the most common DNA and genes. TCRdb, not the authors, supplied the V and J calls. The sample table lists about 260,000 distinct CDR3 sequences, 5.2% of them with a count of one. The top ten constitute less than 3.5% of the sample.

The treatment or condition label here, explained by the study, means: live attenuated yellow fever vaccine strain. PBMCs were isolated from peripheral blood using a standard Ficoll-Paque protocol. Dynabeads CD4 and CD8 positive selection kits were used to isolate CD4 and CD8 T-cell fractions. TriZol was used to extract RNA from bulk PBMCs, from CD4 and CD8 fractions, and from dextramer-positive and dextramer-negative fractions. CDR1 and CDR2, per the germline V gene, are KGHSH and LQKENI. The CDR3 spans 14 residues, from the cysteine through the phenylalanine. Only the CDR3 region is kept as DNA, spanning 42 bases read in frame from base 1. Trimming costs V 3 bases and J 1 base, and their ends lie 8 bases apart. The sample originates from a study of T cells after yellow fever vaccination (dated by TCRdb to the late 2010s). Background for the entire study: Libraries from fractions with low cell numbers were prepared with the SMART-Seq v4 Ultra Low Input RNA kit. To follow T-cell clones before and after both primary and booster YFV17D yellow fever vaccination, bulk TCR alpha and beta repertoires underwent longitudinal sequencing. Two healthy male donors made up the cohort, one aged 18 to 29 years and the other aged 30 to 40 years. Blood was collected at multiple timepoints before and after primary and secondary immunization, and bulk PBMC replicates and cell subsets were isolated.

Broader findings and caveats from the paper: Most clones expanded after primary vaccination were re-detected after the booster (approximately 96% of CD4 and about 88% of CD8), suggesting broad memory maintenance. A small fraction of clonotypes appeared in both the CD4 and CD8 compartments, likely as a result of convergent recombination. Compared with the primary T-cell response, the secondary T-cell response was faster but weaker, reaching its peak on day 5 rather than on day 15. Because abundant contaminating clonotypes from the bulk population could be contained in FACS-sorted repertoires, computational filtering was required. Because only two donors were included in the study, the extent to which the findings can be generalized is limited.

The sample consisted of CD4+ T cells sorted from PBMCs, taken on the day of the yellow fever booster vaccination. This TCR was sampled from a man between 18 and 29 years old who received the YFV17D yellow fever vaccine. This chain is built from TRBV18 and TRBJ2-3, with no confidently assigned D gene. The nucleotide sequence reads as follows: TGTGCCAGCTCACCGAGTAGGGGCACAGATACGCAGTATTTT. Translated, this is CASSPSRGTDTQYF.